These 5 T cell receptor beta chains were sequenced from one sample in a study of T cell responses to AZD1222 COVID-19 vaccine. Libraries were prepared by immunoSEQ multiplex PCR; TCRdb keeps only in-frame clonotypes and omits some of them. The sample lists approximately 100,000 clones, over 80% occurring once. The source was peripheral blood, collected on day 0 of AZD1222 vaccination. The receptor set was obtained from an adult in good health.

This chain connects TRBV28 to TRBJ2-7; D may correspond to TRBD1 or TRBD2 (6 bases each). Germline V gives CDR1 MDHEN, CDR2 SYDVKM. V gave up 2 bases and J gave up 7 bases, with 18 bases separating them. The CDR3 contains 15 residues. CDR3 protein: CASSLRRGGRWEQYF. The CDR3 DNA sequence: TGTGCCAGCAGTTTAAGGCGTGGGGGGCGTTGGGAGCAGTACTTC.

The chain links TRBV7-3 to TRBJ2-1; 7 nucleotides align to TRBD2. Trimming took 1 base from V and 3 from J; bases not matched to a gene: 6. This CDR3 is built from 16 residues. The germline CDR1 and CDR2 sequences are SGHTA and FQGTGA. The CDR3 bases are TGTGCCAGCAGCTTAAAGCGCGCTAGCGGCTACAATGAGCAGTTCTTC. Translating it yields CASSLKRASGYNEQFF.

This chain joins TRBV6-2 or TRBV6-3 and TRBJ1-2, with unresolved D. Germline lookup yields CDR1 MNHEY and CDR2 SVGEGT. V was shortened by 4 bases and J by 7 bases, with 7 bases between the two germline ends. This CDR3 has 11 amino acids. CDR3 loop: CASSLEIGYTF. CDR3 DNA sequence: TGTGCCAGCAGTTTGGAGATTGGCTACACCTTC.

This chain connects TRBV24-1 to TRBJ1-5; TRBD1 matches at 11 bases. Germline V gene lookup returns CDR1 KGHDR and CDR2 SFDVKD. V shed 3 bases, J shed 4 bases, and the junction held 4 bases outside the gene matches. The CDR3 spans 16 residues. The CDR3 region is CATSDRGQGGNQPQHF. DNA for the CDR3: TGTGCCACCAGTGATAGGGGACAGGGGGGTAATCAGCCCCAGCATTTT.

V and J are TRBV3-1 (or the pseudogene TRBV3-2) and TRBJ2-3, with 9 positions matching TRBD2. V lost 0 bases to trimming and J lost 3 bases; unmatched junction nucleotides: 4. This CDR3 region has 16 residues. Germline loops: CDR1 LGHDT, CDR2 YNNKEL (reference sequence). CDR3 DNA sequence: TGTGCCAGCAGCCAAGAAGTTAGCGGGAGAACAGATACGCAGTATTTT. Amino acid sequence: CASSQEVSGRTDTQYF.